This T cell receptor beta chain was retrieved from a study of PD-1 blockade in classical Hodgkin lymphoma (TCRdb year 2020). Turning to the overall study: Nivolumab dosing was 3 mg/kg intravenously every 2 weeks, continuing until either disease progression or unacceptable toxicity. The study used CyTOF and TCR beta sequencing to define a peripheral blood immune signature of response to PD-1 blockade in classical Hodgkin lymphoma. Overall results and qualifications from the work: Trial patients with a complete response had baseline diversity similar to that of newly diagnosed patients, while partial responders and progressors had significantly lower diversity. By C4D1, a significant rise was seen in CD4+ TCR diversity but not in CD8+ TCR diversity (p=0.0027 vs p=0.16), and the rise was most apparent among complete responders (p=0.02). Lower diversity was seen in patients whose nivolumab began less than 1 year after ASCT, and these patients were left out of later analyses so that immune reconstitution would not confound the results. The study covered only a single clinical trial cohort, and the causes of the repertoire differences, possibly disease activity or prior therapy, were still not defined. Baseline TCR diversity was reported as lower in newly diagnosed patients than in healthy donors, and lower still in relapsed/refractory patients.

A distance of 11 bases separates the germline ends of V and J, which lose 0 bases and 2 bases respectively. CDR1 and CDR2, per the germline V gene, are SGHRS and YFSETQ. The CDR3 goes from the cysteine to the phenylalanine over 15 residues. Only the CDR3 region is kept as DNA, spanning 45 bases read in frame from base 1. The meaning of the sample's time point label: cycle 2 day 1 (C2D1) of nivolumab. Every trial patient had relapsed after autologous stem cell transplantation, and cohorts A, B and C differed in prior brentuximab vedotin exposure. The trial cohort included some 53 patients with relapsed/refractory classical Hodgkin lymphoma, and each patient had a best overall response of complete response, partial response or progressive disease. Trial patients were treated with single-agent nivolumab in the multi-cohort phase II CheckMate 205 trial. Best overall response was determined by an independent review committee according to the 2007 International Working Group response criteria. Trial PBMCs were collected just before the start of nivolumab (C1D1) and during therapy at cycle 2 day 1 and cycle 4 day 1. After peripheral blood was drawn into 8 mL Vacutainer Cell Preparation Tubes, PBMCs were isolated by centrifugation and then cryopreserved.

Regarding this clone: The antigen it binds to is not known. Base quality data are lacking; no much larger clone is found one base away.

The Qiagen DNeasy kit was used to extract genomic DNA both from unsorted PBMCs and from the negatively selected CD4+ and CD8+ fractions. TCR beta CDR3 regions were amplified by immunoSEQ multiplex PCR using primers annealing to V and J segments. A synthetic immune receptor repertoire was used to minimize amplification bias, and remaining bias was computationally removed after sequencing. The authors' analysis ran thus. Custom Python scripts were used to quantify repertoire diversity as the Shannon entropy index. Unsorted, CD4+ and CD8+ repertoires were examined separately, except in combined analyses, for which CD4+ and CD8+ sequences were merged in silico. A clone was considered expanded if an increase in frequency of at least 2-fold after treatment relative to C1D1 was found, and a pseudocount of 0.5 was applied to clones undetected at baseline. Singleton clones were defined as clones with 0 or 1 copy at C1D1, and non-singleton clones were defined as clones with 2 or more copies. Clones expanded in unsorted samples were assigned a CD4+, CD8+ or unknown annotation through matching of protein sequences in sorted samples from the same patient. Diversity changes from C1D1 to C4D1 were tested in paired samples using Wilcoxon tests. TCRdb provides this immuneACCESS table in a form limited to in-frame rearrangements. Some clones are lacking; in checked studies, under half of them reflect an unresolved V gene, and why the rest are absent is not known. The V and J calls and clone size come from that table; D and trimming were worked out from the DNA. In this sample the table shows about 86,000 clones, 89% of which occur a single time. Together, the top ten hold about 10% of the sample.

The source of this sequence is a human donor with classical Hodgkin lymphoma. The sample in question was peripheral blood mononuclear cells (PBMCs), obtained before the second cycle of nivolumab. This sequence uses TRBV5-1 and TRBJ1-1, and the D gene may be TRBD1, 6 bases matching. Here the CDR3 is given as CASSLGPGVNTEAFF. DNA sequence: TGCGCCAGCAGCTTGGGCCCAGGGGTCAACACTGAAGCTTTCTTT.